The sequence of this TCR beta chain was determined in a study of blood T cell repertoires in COVID-19. The overall study: Some COVID-19 samples were acute and others convalescent; all came from the United States, Italy and Spain. PBMCs, B-cell-depleted T cells, or T cells provided the cDNA or gDNA that made up the material.

V lost 5 bases, J lost 5 bases, and 18 bases lay in between. Germline CDR1 reads KGHDR; CDR2 reads SFDVKD. There are 15 residues in the CDR3. In the original analysis: Nucleated cell counts were estimated from reference gene primer amplification. Profiled with immunoSEQ multiplex PCR; TCRdb holds only in-frame clones, not every one. V, J and clone size are taken as reported in that table, and D and trimming were inferred from the DNA itself. The table has 110,000 or so clones, about 83% seen once. This TCR was sampled from a man aged 70 or older with acute or convalescent COVID-19. The sample was peripheral blood. J is TRBJ2-7 and V is TRBV24-1; possibly TRBD2 for D (6 bases). DNA for the CDR3: TGTGCCACCAGTGGTCCGGGACGGAGGGTCCACGAGCAGTACTTC. It yields the protein CATSGPGRRVHEQYF.